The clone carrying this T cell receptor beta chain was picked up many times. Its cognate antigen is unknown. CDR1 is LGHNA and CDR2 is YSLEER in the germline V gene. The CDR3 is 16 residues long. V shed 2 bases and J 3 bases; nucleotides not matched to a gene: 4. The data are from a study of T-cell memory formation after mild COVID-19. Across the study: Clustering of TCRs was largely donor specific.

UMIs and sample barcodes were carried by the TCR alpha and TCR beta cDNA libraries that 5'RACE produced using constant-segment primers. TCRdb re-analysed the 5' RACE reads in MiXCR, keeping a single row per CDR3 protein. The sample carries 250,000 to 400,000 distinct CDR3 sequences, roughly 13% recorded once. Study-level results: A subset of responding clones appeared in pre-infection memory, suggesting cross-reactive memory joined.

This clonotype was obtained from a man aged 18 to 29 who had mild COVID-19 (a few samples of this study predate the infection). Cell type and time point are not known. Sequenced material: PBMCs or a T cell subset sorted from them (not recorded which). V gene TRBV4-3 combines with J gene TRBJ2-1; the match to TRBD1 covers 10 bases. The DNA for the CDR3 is TGCGCCAGCAGCCAATCGTGGGACAGGGGCTACAATGAGCAGTTCTTC. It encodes CASSQSWDRGYNEQFF.